These T cell receptor beta chains were read from a single sample in a study of regulatory and conventional T cells in RAG deficiency. The repertoire was sequenced with immunoSEQ multiplex PCR; TCRdb's copy has only in-frame clones and lacks some. The sample includes 12,000 or so clones, approximately 95% seen only once; the top ten take less than 1.5%. These same data were also listed under a study on regulatory T cells.

What was sequenced was CD127- CD25+ CD4+ Tregs sorted from blood. The receptor set was obtained from a human donor in good health. CDR3s leave out the opening cysteine and the closing phenylalanine or tryptophan. Fields, in order: V gene, clone size, J gene, CDR3 protein. Clone size is shown for a subset of rows, as once, few, many or a class of expanded clone.

TRBV7-9	NA	TRBJ2-7	ASSQGASGEQY
TRBV10-3	NA	TRBJ1-5	AINYTGFQPQH
TRBV13	NA	TRBJ1-5	ASSLTYRGVNQPQH
TRBV18	NA	TRBJ1-6	ASSPGQGKNSPLH
TRBV27	NA	TRBJ1-2	ASKGTRRLNYGYT
TRBV19	NA	TRBJ1-6	ASSGRGSYNSPLH
TRBV30	NA	TRBJ1-6	AWTATLNSPLH
TRBV9	NA	TRBJ2-5	ASSVGLAGGHETQY
TRBV6-6	NA	TRBJ1-6	ASSYGQQASNSPLH
TRBV14	NA	TRBJ1-2	ASSQDTGGFGYT
TRBV19	NA	TRBJ1-2	ASSRGDVGYT
TRBV25-1	NA	TRBJ2-5	ASSEWGGAGVETQY
TRBV27	NA	TRBJ1-5	ASRSSGVGPNQPQH
TRBV5-1	NA	TRBJ2-7	ASSWNPGTSGGGRLEQY
TRBV5-4	NA	TRBJ1-3	ASSLVGEAGNTIY
TRBV27	NA	TRBJ2-5	ASSPGQGGRETQY
TRBV29-1	NA	TRBJ2-6	SVLTDYSGANVLT
TRBV7-2	once	TRBJ2-7	ASSLMGQGFGEQY
TRBV30	NA	TRBJ2-5	AWSVGSGGGQETQY
TRBV5-4	NA	TRBJ1-2	ASSSDRGYGYT
TRBV30	NA	TRBJ1-2	AWSVGPYGYT
TRBV7-9	once	TRBJ1-6	ASSPLTGGASPLH
TRBV5-1	NA	NA	ASARGGSPYEQY
TRBV15	NA	TRBJ2-5	ATSRRGLAGQETQY
TRBV27	NA	TRBJ2-6	ASSLDRGSGANVLT
TRBV5-1	NA	TRBJ2-5	ASSRGRGQETQY
TRBV9	NA	TRBJ2-3	ASGGGRERTDTQY
TRBV9	NA	TRBJ2-3	ASSVDQWTSGGTDTQY
TRBV5-1	few	TRBJ2-7	ASSSRQGRYSEQY
TRBV9	NA	TRBJ2-1	ASSVGTYINEQF
TRBV5-4	NA	TRBJ2-1	ASRTTSNNEQF
TRBV18	once	TRBJ1-5	ASSPTRTGDQPQH
TRBV19	NA	TRBJ2-1	ASSPSGGIYNEQF
TRBV7-3	NA	TRBJ2-2	ASSPLKLAGDTGELF
TRBV20-1	NA	TRBJ2-3	SAPSGVVGY
TRBV6-1	NA	TRBJ2-2	ASSGSGGMTMTGELF
TRBV11-2	NA	TRBJ2-1	ASSLGVWGGEQF
TRBV10-2	NA	TRBJ2-5	ASSGIPGGSQETQY
TRBV6-4	NA	TRBJ2-1	ASRKTSGGAGSYNEQF
TRBV4-1	NA	TRBJ1-5	ASSQEARGNQPQH
TRBV6-1	once	TRBJ1-5	ASKIQIPNQPQH
TRBV15	NA	TRBJ1-4	ATSRDLRVTNEKLF
TRBV18	NA	TRBJ1-6	ASSPNRVGSDSPLH
TRBV10-2	NA	TRBJ2-7	ASSAGTAPTYEQY
TRBV11-2	NA	TRBJ2-1	ASSPDRGGLSAENEQF
TRBV6-1	NA	TRBJ1-3	ASSRRGYGNTIY
TRBV7-2	NA	TRBJ2-2	ASSLAGAGAGELF
TRBV5-6	NA	TRBJ2-3	ASSYLLRPDTQY
TRBV5-1	NA	TRBJ2-7	ASSLPSYEQY
TRBV19	NA	TRBJ1-5	ASSKRQGQGGNQPQH
TRBV5-4	once	TRBJ1-1	ASSLDAGGTEAF
TRBV29-1	NA	TRBJ2-3	SVGGLVSSTDTQY
TRBV7-2	NA	TRBJ2-1	ASSFRPPGTSGNNEQF